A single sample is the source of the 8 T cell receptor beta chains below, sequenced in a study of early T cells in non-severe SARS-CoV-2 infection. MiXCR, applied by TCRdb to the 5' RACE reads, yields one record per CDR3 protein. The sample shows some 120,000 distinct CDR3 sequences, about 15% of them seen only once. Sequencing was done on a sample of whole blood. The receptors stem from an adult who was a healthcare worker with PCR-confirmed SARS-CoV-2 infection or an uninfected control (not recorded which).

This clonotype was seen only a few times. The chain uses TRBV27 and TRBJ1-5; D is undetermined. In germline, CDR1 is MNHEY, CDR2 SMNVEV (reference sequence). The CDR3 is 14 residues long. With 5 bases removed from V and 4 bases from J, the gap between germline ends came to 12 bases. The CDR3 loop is CASSPSTVNQPQHF. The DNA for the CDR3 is TGTGCCAGCAGTCCATCGACGGTAAATCAGCCCCAGCATTTT.

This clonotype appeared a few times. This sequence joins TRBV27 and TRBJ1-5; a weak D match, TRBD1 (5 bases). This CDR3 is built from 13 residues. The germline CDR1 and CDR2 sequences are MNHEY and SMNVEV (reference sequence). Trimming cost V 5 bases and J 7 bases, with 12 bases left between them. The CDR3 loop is CASSAGLWQPQHF. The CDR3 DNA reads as TGTGCCAGCAGTGCGGGACTTTGGCAGCCCCAGCATTTT.

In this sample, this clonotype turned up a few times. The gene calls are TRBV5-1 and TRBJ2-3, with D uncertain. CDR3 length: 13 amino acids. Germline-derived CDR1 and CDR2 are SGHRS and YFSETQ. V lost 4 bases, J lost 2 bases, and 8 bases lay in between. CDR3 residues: CASSGGTTDTQYF. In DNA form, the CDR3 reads TGCGCCAGCAGCGGCGGCACCACAGATACGCAGTATTTT.

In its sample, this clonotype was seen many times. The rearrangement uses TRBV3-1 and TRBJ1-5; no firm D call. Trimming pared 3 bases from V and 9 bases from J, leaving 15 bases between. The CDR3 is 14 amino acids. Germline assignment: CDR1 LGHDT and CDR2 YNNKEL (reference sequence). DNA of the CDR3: TGTGCCAGCAGCCAGGGGTTGGCCGGTGGGCCCCAGCATTTT. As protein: CASSQGLAGGPQHF.

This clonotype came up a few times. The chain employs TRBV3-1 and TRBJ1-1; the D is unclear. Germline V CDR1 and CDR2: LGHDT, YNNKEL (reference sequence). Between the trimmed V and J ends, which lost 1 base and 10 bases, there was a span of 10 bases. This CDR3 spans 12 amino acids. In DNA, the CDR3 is TGTGCCAGCAGCCAAGTACCGGAGGGAGCTTTCTTT. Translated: CASSQVPEGAFF.

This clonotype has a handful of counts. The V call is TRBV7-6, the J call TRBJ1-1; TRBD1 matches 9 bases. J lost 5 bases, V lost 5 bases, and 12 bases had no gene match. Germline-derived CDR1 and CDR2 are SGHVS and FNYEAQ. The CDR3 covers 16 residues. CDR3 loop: CASSPTFGQGLTEAFF. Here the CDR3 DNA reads TGTGCCAGCAGCCCAACCTTTGGACAGGGGCTTACTGAAGCTTTCTTT.

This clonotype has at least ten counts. The CDR3 sequence is CASRAGSHNTEAFF. CDR3 DNA: TGTGCCAGCAGGGCCGGGAGCCACAACACTGAAGCTTTCTTT. The V call is TRBV25-1, the J call TRBJ1-1; D unclear. Between the trimmed V and J ends, which lost 6 bases and 2 bases, there was a span of 13 bases. Germline CDR1 MGHDK, CDR2 SYGVNS. This CDR3 contains 14 residues.

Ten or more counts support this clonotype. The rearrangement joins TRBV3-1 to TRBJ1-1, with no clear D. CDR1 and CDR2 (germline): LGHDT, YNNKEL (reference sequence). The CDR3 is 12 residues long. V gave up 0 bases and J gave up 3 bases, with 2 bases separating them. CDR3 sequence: CASSQEYTEAFF. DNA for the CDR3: TGTGCCAGCAGCCAAGAGTACACTGAAGCTTTCTTT.